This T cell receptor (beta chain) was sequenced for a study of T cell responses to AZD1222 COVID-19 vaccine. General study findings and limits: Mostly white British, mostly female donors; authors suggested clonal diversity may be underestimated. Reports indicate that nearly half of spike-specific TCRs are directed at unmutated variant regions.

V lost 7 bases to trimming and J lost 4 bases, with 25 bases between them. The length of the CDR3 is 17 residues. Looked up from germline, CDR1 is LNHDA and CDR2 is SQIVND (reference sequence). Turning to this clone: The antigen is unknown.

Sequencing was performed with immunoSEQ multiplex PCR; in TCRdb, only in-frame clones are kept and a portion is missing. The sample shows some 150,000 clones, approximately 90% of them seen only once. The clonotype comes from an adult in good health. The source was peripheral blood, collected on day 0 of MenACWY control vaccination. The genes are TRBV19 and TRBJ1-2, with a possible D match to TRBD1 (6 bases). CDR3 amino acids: CASIGVGHGPSGYGYTF. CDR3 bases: TGTGCCAGTATAGGTGTGGGACACGGCCCGAGCGGCTATGGCTACACCTTC.